This T cell receptor (beta chain) originates from a study of control samples from healthy donors and cancer patients. The table came from immunoSEQ multiplex PCR; TCRdb's copy has only in-frame clones and leaves some out. This table has 400,000 to 450,000 clones, 80% to 95% appearing once. CDR3 length equals 15 residues. Trimming removed 4 bases from V and 3 bases from J, with 14 bases in between. Germline values: CDR1 SGDLS, CDR2 YYNGEE. The chain has TRBV9 and TRBJ2-4; possibly TRBD1 or TRBD2 for D (7 bases each). The origin of this receptor is a man aged 35 to 55 with head and neck cancer. The sequenced sample was PBMCs. The CDR3: CASSQGGLVKNIQYF. CDR3 DNA sequence: TGTGCCAGCAGCCAGGGGGGGCTGGTCAAAAACATTCAGTACTTC.